What follows describes a single TCR beta chain. Its antigen is unknown. There are 15 residues in the CDR3. Trimming took 0 bases from V and 4 from J; bases not matched to a gene: 3. The V gene's germline CDR1 is SEHNR and CDR2 FQNEAQ (reference sequence). These data come from a study of cytomegalovirus exposure and HLA in healthy donors. Study-level results: Common viral pathogens seemed to be connected with several of the most significant clusters, according to a later analysis. In an earlier analysis, about 87% or about 30%: the productive usage of most TCR beta V segments.

13 Jbeta primers and 60 Vbeta primers were used for the PCR. Produced via immunoSEQ multiplex PCR; TCRdb's table is partial and in-frame only. The sample contains fewer than 150,000 clones, about 78% of which appear only once. The sequence was collected from a male donor in good health and CMV-seronegative. The material sequenced was PBMCs. The chain couples TRBV7-9 to TRBJ2-1, with 7 bases fitting TRBD2. As DNA, the CDR3 is TGTGCCAGCAGCTTAGCCCCGGGGGGTTACAATGAGCAGTTCTTC. It encodes CASSLAPGGYNEQFF.